The entry below describes one T cell receptor (beta chain). The antigen is undetermined. These data belong to a study of T cell responses to AZD1222 COVID-19 vaccine. Broader study findings: The peak T cell response came first, and repertoires were sampled only after it. At baseline, seropositivity was found in only six or seven AZD1222 recipients.

Generated by immunoSEQ multiplex PCR, the TCRdb table keeps only in-frame clones and is missing some. The table includes about 130,000 clones, approximately 91% detected once. CDR1 and CDR2 (germline): LGHDT, YNNKEL (reference sequence). V was clipped by 4 bases and J by 5 bases, with 12 bases between them. The CDR3 is 15 amino acids. This sequence joins TRBV3-1 (or the pseudogene TRBV3-2) and TRBJ1-6; tentatively, D is TRBD1 (6 bases). Sequenced material: peripheral blood, taken on day 0 of AZD1222 vaccination. The clonotype comes from an adult in good health. The CDR3 sequence: CASSRRTADNSPLHF. In nucleotides, the CDR3 is TGTGCCAGCAGCCGGCGGACAGCGGATAATTCACCCCTCCACTTT.